The 10 T cell receptor beta chains reported below all come from one sample, sequenced in a study of cytomegalovirus exposure and HLA in healthy donors. Vbeta (60) and Jbeta (13) primers were used in the PCR. Method: immunoSEQ multiplex PCR; TCRdb's copy keeps in-frame clones and lacks some. The repertoire holds over 85,000 clones, with 76% as singletons. Specimen: PBMCs. The receptors were sampled from a man aged 30-40 years in good health and CMV-seropositive.

This clone came up a few times. The chain links TRBV7-7 to TRBJ2-1; TRBD2 is a possible D gene (5 bases). The V end was cut by 1 base, the J end by 10 bases, with 14 bases between. The germline V gene encodes CDR1 SSHAT and CDR2 FNYEAQ (reference sequence). CDR3 length: 14 residues. The CDR3, as DNA: TGTGCCAGCAGCTTAGGAGGGAGAGGTTGGGAGCAGTTCTTC. Its translation: CASSLGGRGWEQFF.

In the case of this clone: Relative to the germline gene, one junction end is altered; a read error may explain this. This chain uses TRBV11-2 with TRBJ1-5, with D possibly TRBD1 on 5 matching bases. Looked up from germline, CDR1 is SGHAT and CDR2 is FQNNGV. This CDR3 has 15 residues. CDR3 protein: CASSAAGGGNQPQHF. CDR3 bases: TGTGCCAGCAGCGCCGCCGGGGGAGGCAACCAGCCCCAGCATTTT.

Points on this clone: A junction end diverges from the germline sequence, so it may reflect a read error. The sample carries other DNA sequences with the same CDR3. The J gene is TRBJ1-6, the V gene TRBV19; 12 nucleotides line up with TRBD1. From germline, CDR1 is LNHDA and CDR2 SQIVND (reference sequence). The CDR3 totals 16 residues. The DNA for the CDR3 is TGTGCCAGTAGTACTGGGACAGGGGGCTTGAAATCACCCCTTCACTTT. Translating gives CASSTGTGGLKSPLHF. Full variable domain (rest looked up from reference TRBV19 and TRBJ1-6): DGGITQSPKYLFRKEGQNVTLSCEQNLNHDAMYWYRQDPGQGLRLIYYSQIVNDFQKGDIAEGYSVSREKKESFPLTVTSAQKNPTAFYLCASSTGTGGLKSPLHFGNGTRLTVT.

This chain connects TRBV5-1 to TRBJ1-1, with unresolved D. Per the germline V gene, CDR1 is SGHRS and CDR2 is YFSETQ. This CDR3 has 14 amino acids. V shed 0 bases and J shed 3 bases, with 9 bases lying between them. The CDR3 bases are TGCGCCAGCAGCTTGGGGCATATGCACACTGAAGCTTTCTTT. This gives the protein CASSLGHMHTEAFF.

The J gene is TRBJ1-6, the V gene TRBV10-3, with D maybe TRBD1 (6 bases). From germline, CDR1 is ENHRY and CDR2 SYGVKD. The CDR3 length is 13 residues. Trimming cost V 10 bases and J 9 bases, with 16 bases left between them. This CDR3 reads CATSAGASSPLHF. In DNA form, the CDR3 reads TGTGCCACCTCAGCAGGGGCAAGTTCACCCCTCCACTTT.

The rearrangement links TRBV7-8 to TRBJ2-7; 8 positions match TRBD2. With V trimmed by 5 bases and J by 3 bases, 12 bases remained unmatched. This CDR3 is 16 amino acids long. Germline loops: CDR1 SGHVS, CDR2 FQNEAQ. The CDR3 DNA follows: TGTGCCAGCAGCACGCACGGGGGGGCCAAGGGCTACGAGCAGTACTTC. Translating gives CASSTHGGAKGYEQYF.

This chain uses TRBV6-5 with TRBJ2-7, with 12 bases identical to TRBD2. V was pared by 5 bases and J by 2 bases, with 4 bases of the junction left unmatched. This CDR3 contains 15 residues. The germline CDR1 and CDR2 sequences are MNHEY and SVGAGI. The DNA of the CDR3 is TGTGCCAGCAGTCACCGACTAGCGGGGGCCTACGAGCAGTACTTC. Translated, it gives CASSHRLAGAYEQYF.

The chain carries TRBV6-5 and TRBJ2-5; 15 bases fit TRBD2. There are 15 residues in the CDR3. The trim removed 6 bases at V and 6 bases at J, leaving 5 bases unmatched. CDR1 and CDR2 (germline): MNHEY, SVGAGI. The DNA for the CDR3 is TGTGCCAGCAGCTTGGGACTAGCGGGGGGCAAGACCCAGTACTTC. This translates into CASSLGLAGGKTQYF.

V gene TRBV10-1 combines with J gene TRBJ2-7; D is uncertain. The CDR3 spans 15 residues. Trimming removed 3 bases from V and 2 bases from J, with 14 bases in between. CDR1 WNHNN and CDR2 SYGVQD come from the germline V gene (reference sequence). The CDR3 nucleotides are TGCGCCAGCAGTGACCCGACTGAGCCGCCCTACGAGCAGTACTTC. Its protein product is CASSDPTEPPYEQYF.

J is TRBJ2-4 and V is TRBV6-5, with a possible D match to TRBD2 (7 bases). Germline lookup yields CDR1 MNHEY and CDR2 SVGAGI. V was shortened by 0 bases and J by 6 bases, with 9 bases between the two germline ends. The CDR3 totals 14 residues. CDR3 in DNA: TGTGCCAGCAGTTACTCCGGGGGGCTAAACATTCAGTACTTC. As protein: CASSYSGGLNIQYF.